One and the same sample provided the 18 T cell receptor beta chains below, sequenced in a study of cytomegalovirus exposure and HLA in healthy donors. Sequenced by immunoSEQ multiplex PCR; TCRdb stores in-frame clones only, minus some. The table shows about 140,000 clones, with 70% to 90% occurring only once. Material: PBMCs. Receptors were obtained from a man younger than 35 in good health and CMV-seronegative.

The chain is built from TRBV18 and TRBJ2-6; D is unclear. Germline CDR1 is KGHSH and CDR2 is LQKENI. The CDR3 runs to 14 residues. Trimming removed 4 bases from V and 4 bases from J, with 8 bases in between. The CDR3: CASSLHGGANVLTF. CDR3 DNA: TGTGCCAGCTCACTCCATGGCGGGGCCAACGTCCTGACTTTC.

V and J are TRBV6-1 and TRBJ2-3, with 8 bases that match TRBD2. This CDR3 contains 15 residues. Germline assignment: CDR1 MNHNS and CDR2 SASEGT. After removal of 0 bases from V and 4 bases from J, the junction contained 3 bases not matched to a gene. In DNA, the CDR3 is TGTGCCAGCAGTGAAGCGACGGGGGGGCCAGATACGCAGTATTTT. It encodes CASSEATGGPDTQYF.

This clone was recorded once. The rearrangement links TRBV15 to TRBJ2-7; 11 bases line up with TRBD1. V shed 0 bases and J 3 bases; nucleotides not matched to a gene: 10. The CDR3 sequence is 18 residues long. The germline V gene has CDR1 LNHNV and CDR2 YYDKDF (reference sequence). The CDR3, as DNA: TGTGCCACCAGCAGAGAGATTGCTCCCGGGACAGGGGGCTACGAGCAGTACTTC. Protein sequence: CATSREIAPGTGGYEQYF.

This clone came up once. V is TRBV7-8 and J is TRBJ2-1; the D is unclear. The V gene's germline CDR1 is SGHVS and CDR2 FQNEAQ. This CDR3 has 15 amino acids. With 6 bases removed from V and 2 bases from J, the gap between germline ends came to 14 bases. The DNA for the CDR3 is TGTGCCAGCAGTGTGCCCCGGTTCCCCTACAATGAGCAGTTCTTC. Protein: CASSVPRFPYNEQFF.

The CDR3 region has the DNA TGCGCCAGCAGCCTGACAGCGGGGGGGCCATACAATGAGCAGTTCTTC. Translation: CASSLTAGGPYNEQFF. This chain uses TRBV5-1 with TRBJ2-1; 10 bases line up with TRBD2. V lost 4 bases, J lost 4 bases, and 8 bases stayed unmatched. Germline CDR1 SGHRS, CDR2 YFSETQ. The CDR3 runs 16 residues.

The V call is TRBV5-1, the J call TRBJ2-1; the match to TRBD1 covers 8 bases. Germline-derived CDR1 and CDR2 are SGHRS and YFSETQ. V lost 1 base, J lost 3 bases, and 6 bases stayed unmatched. The CDR3 contains 16 residues. This CDR3 reads CASSLTTGDNYNEQFF. The DNA of the CDR3 is TGCGCCAGCAGCTTGACGACAGGGGATAACTACAATGAGCAGTTCTTC.

This clone has more than one count but fewer than ten. V is TRBV7-9 and J is TRBJ1-2, with 7 bases identical to TRBD1. The CDR3 is 13 residues long. Trimming cost V 3 bases and J 5 bases; bases outside gene matches: 3. Germline lookup yields CDR1 SEHNR and CDR2 FQNEAQ (reference sequence). The CDR3 sequence is CASSLGTDYGYTF. The CDR3 bases are TGTGCCAGCAGCTTGGGGACAGATTATGGCTACACCTTC. Complete variable domain (other parts from reference TRBV7-9 and TRBJ1-2): DTGVSQNPRHKITKRGQNVTFRCDPISEHNRLYWYRQTLGQGPEFLTYFQNEAQLEKSRLLSDRFSAERPKGSFSTLEIQRTEQGDSAMYLCASSLGTDYGYTFGSGTRLTVV.

V usage is TRBV28 and J usage is TRBJ1-1; maybe TRBD1 (5 bases). CDR3 length: 16 residues. From germline, CDR1 is MDHEN and CDR2 SYDVKM. Trimming shortened V by 6 bases and J by 5 bases, and 22 bases separated the two germline ends. The CDR3 spells CASRSPSVGGWTEAFF. The DNA of the CDR3 is TGTGCCAGCAGGTCCCCTTCGGTCGGGGGTTGGACTGAAGCTTTCTTT.

The chain employs TRBV11-2 and TRBJ2-2; the D gene is possibly TRBD2 (6 bases). The CDR3 loop spans 14 amino acids. The ends were cut back, 5 bases at V and 6 bases at J, with 13 bases in the middle. Per the germline V gene, CDR1 is SGHAT and CDR2 is FQNNGV. CDR3 in DNA: TGTGCCAGCAGCCCCCCGCGGGGAGCCGGGGAGCTGTTTTTT. It encodes CASSPPRGAGELFF.

CDR3 in DNA: TGTGCCAGCTCACCTGCAGGACAGTCCCTGCCCAATCAGCCCCAGCATTTT. Its protein is CASSPAGQSLPNQPQHF. V gene TRBV18 combines with J gene TRBJ1-5; D is perhaps TRBD1 (6 bases). Germline loops: CDR1 KGHSH, CDR2 LQKENI. The CDR3 extends over 17 amino acids. Between the trimmed V and J ends, which lost 3 bases and 3 bases, there was a span of 18 bases.

This clone was counted between two and nine times. The genes are TRBV2 and TRBJ1-5; 10 bases are shared with TRBD1. Losses at the gene ends were 5 bases for V and 5 bases for J; bases not matched to a gene: 15. The CDR3 sequence is 18 residues long. CDR1 is SNHLY, CDR2 FYNNEI, per germline. The CDR3 here is CASSNIYSLGTGDQPQHF. In DNA, the CDR3 is TGTGCCAGCAGTAACATCTACTCCCTCGGGACAGGGGATCAGCCCCAGCATTTT.

The chain carries TRBV6-1 and TRBJ1-5, with 7 bases aligning to TRBD1. This CDR3 region has 13 residues. V lost 6 bases and J lost 6; bases outside the gene matches: 5. In germline, CDR1 is MNHNS, CDR2 SASEGT. CDR3 nucleotide sequence: TGTGCCAGCAGGGAGGGGGCGGGTCAGCCCCAGCATTTT. Translation gives CASREGAGQPQHF.

This chain links TRBV11-2 with TRBJ2-7; 7 nucleotides align to TRBD2. This CDR3 is 15 amino acids long. CDR1 is SGHAT and CDR2 is FQNNGV in the germline V gene. Losses at the gene ends were 5 bases for V and 0 bases for J; bases not matched to a gene: 7. Written as DNA, the CDR3 is TGTGCCAGCAGCAACGAGGAGCGGGGCTCCTACGAGCAGTACTTC. Translated, it gives CASSNEERGSYEQYF.

CDR3 nucleotide sequence: TGCGCCAGCAGCCAAGATATTCTGGTCCAGGGCAATCAGCCCCAGCATTTT. Translating it yields CASSQDILVQGNQPQHF. The chain is built from TRBV4-1 and TRBJ1-5, with no clear D. Germline lookup yields CDR1 MGHRA and CDR2 YSYEKL. This CDR3 has 17 residues. V lost 0 bases, J lost 2 bases, and 14 bases lay in between.

The sample holds one count of this clone. V and J are TRBV2 and TRBJ2-3; 9 nucleotides align to TRBD2. The CDR3 loop spans 16 amino acids. The germline V gene has CDR1 SNHLY and CDR2 FYNNEI. Losses at the gene ends were 2 bases for V and 1 base for J; bases not matched to a gene: 4. CDR3 DNA sequence: TGTGCCAGCAGTGAATGGGCTAGCGGGGGCACAGATACGCAGTATTTT. This gives the protein CASSEWASGGTDTQYF.

This chain connects TRBV6-1 to TRBJ1-5; 9 bases are a match to TRBD1. The V segment lost 4 bases and the J segment 5 bases; nucleotides outside the gene matches: 9. CDR1 is MNHNS, CDR2 SASEGT, per germline. CDR3 length: 16 amino acids. CDR3 residues: CASSVGDRVGDQPQHF. In nucleotides, the CDR3 is TGTGCCAGCAGTGTTGGGGACAGGGTTGGCGATCAGCCCCAGCATTTT.

The CDR3 loop reads CASSPRTGDGYTF. The CDR3 DNA is TGTGCCAGCTCACCGCGGACAGGGGACGGCTACACCTTC. The rearrangement uses TRBV18 and TRBJ1-2, with 9 bases lining up with TRBD1. The CDR3 is 13 amino acids. Germline V gene data show CDR1 as KGHSH and CDR2 as LQKENI. V lost 3 bases and J lost 8; bases outside the gene matches: 4. The full variable domain, rest sourced from reference TRBV18 and TRBJ1-2, is NAGVMQNPRHLVRRRGQEARLRCSPMKGHSHVYWYRQLPEEGLKFMVYLQKENIIDESGMPKERFSAEFPKEGPSILRIQQVVRGDSAAYFCASSPRTGDGYTFGSGTRLTVV.

The chain links TRBV29-1 to TRBJ2-5; TRBD1 aligns across 8 bases. The CDR3 spans 17 residues. Germline V gene lookup returns CDR1 SQVTM and CDR2 ANQGSEA. J lost 1 base, V lost 5 bases, and 15 bases had no gene match. CDR3 region: CSVWFRGPLPGQETQYF. As DNA, the CDR3 is TGCAGCGTTTGGTTCAGGGGGCCACTACCCGGCCAAGAGACCCAGTACTTC.